The T cell receptor (beta chain) under discussion was sequenced for a study of graft-versus-host responses after intestinal transplantation. The wider study: Tacrolimus and steroids were given for roughly 3 years to all recipients after anti-thymocyte globulin induction. Study-level results: Present in recipient marrow, GvH clones included some that appeared first in ileum or blood.

In the case of this clone: The antigen is not known.

Germline assignment: CDR1 MNHEY and CDR2 SVGAGI. V shed 6 bases and J shed 7 bases, with 19 bases lying between them. CDR3 length: 14 residues. Assay used: immunoSEQ multiplex PCR; TCRdb lists only in-frame clones, some missing. This sample has about 19,000 clones, with roughly nine tenths found just once. The receptor was isolated from a human patient who received an intestinal transplant, so some T cells may come from the graft donor. The chain joins TRBV6-5 to TRBJ2-7; D is perhaps TRBD1 (6 bases). The source material was bone marrow, sampled roughly 130 days after transplant. CDR3 bases: TGTGCCAGCAGCGAGGTGGGGGCGGCTGGAGAGCAGTACTTC. This translates into CASSEVGAAGEQYF.